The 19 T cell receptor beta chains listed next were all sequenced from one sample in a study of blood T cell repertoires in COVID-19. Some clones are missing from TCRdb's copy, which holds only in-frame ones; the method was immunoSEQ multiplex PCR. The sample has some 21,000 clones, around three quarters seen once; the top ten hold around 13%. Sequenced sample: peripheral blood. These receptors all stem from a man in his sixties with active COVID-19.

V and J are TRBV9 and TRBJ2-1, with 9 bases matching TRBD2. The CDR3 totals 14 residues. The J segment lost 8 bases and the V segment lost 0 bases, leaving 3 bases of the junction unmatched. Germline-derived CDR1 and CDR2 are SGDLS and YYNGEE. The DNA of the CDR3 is TGTGCCAGCAGCGTAGTGGCGGGAGGGGATGAGCAGTTCTTC. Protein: CASSVVAGGDEQFF.

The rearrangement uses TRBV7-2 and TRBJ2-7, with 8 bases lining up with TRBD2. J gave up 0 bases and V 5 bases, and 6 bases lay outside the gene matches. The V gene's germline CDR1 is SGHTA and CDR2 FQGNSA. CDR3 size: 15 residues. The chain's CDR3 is CASSPLAVSSYEQYF. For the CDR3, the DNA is TGTGCCAGCAGCCCACTAGCGGTGAGCTCCTACGAGCAGTACTTC.

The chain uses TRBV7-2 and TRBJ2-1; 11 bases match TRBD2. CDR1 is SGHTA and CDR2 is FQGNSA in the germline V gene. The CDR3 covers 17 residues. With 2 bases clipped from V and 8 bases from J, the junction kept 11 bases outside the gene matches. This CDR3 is CASSLMGGLAGGDEQFF. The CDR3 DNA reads TGTGCCAGCAGCTTAATGGGGGGGCTAGCGGGAGGCGATGAGCAGTTCTTC. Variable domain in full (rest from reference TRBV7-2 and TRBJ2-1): GAGVSQSPSNKVTEKGKDVELRCDPISGHTALYWYRQSLGQGLEFLIYFQGNSAPDKSGLPSDRFSAERTGGSVSTLTIQRTQQEDSAVYLCASSLMGGLAGGDEQFFGPGTRLTVL.

CDR3 DNA: TGTGCCAGCAGCCGGCGGGAGGGCCGATACAATGAGCAGTTCTTC. Protein: CASSRREGRYNEQFF. This chain connects TRBV7-3 to TRBJ2-1, with 9 bases identical to TRBD2. V shed 5 bases, J shed 4 bases, and the junction held 6 bases outside the gene matches. There are 15 residues in the CDR3. Germline V lookup: CDR1 SGHTA, CDR2 FQGTGA.

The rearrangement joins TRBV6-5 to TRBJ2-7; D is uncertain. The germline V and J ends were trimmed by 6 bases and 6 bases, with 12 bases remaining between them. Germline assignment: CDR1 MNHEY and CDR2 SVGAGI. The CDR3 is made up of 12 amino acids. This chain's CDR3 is CASSRNTGEQYF. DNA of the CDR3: TGTGCCAGCAGCCGAAATACCGGCGAGCAGTACTTC.

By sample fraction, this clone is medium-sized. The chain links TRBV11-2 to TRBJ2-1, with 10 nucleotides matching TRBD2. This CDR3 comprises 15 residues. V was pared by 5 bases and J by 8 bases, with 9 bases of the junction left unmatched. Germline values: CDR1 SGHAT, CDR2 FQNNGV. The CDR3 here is CASSTTSGIAYEQFF. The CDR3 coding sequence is TGTGCCAGCAGCACTACTAGCGGGATAGCGTATGAGCAGTTCTTC.

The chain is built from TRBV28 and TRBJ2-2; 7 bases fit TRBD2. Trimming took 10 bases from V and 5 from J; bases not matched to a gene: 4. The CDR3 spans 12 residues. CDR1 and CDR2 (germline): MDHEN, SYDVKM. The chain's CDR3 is CATTGGTGELFF. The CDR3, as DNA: TGTGCCACAACGGGAGGAACCGGGGAGCTGTTTTTT.

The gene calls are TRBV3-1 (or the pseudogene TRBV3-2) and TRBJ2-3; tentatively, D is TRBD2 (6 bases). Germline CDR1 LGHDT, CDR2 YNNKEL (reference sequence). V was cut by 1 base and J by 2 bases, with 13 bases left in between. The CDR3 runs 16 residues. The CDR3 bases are TGTGCCAGCAGCCAAGCCGAGCGGGTTTACACAGATACGCAGTATTTT. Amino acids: CASSQAERVYTDTQYF.

Written as DNA, the CDR3 is TGTGCCAGCAGCGTGACAGCTTCAGATACGCAGTATTTT. Amino acids: CASSVTASDTQYF. The chain joins TRBV9 to TRBJ2-3; D may be TRBD1 (5 bases). The V and J ends lost 2 bases and 4 bases respectively, with 8 bases between them. The germline CDR1 and CDR2 sequences are SGDLS and YYNGEE. The CDR3 covers 13 residues.

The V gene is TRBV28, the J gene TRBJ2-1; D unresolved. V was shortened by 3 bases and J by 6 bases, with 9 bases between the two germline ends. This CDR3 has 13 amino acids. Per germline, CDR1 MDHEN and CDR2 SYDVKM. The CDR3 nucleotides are TGTGCCAGCAGTTTTACAGCATTCAATGAGCAGTTCTTC. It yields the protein CASSFTAFNEQFF.

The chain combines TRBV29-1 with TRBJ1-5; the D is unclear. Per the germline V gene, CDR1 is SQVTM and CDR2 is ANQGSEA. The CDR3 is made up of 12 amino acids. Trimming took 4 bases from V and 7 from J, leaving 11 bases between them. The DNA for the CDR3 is TGCAGCGTTGTCAGGCCCTACCAGCCCCAGCATTTT. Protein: CSVVRPYQPQHF.

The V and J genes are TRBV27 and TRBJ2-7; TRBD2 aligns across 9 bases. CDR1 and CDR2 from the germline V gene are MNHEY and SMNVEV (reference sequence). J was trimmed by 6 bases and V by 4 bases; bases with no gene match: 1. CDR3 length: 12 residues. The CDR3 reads CASSSLAGEQYF. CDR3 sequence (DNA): TGTGCCAGCAGTTCACTAGCGGGCGAGCAGTACTTC.

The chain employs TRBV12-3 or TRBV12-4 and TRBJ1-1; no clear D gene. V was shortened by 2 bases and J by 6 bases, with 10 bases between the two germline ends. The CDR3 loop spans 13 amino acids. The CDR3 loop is CASSLWAGAEAFF. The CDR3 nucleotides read TGTGCCAGCAGTTTATGGGCGGGCGCTGAAGCTTTCTTT.

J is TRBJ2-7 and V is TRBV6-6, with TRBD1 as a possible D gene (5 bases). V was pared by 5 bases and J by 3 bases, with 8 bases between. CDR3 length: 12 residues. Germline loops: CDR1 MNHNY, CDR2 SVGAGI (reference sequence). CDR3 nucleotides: TGTGCCAGCAGTAGGGGCGGCTACGAGCAGTACTTC. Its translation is CASSRGGYEQYF.

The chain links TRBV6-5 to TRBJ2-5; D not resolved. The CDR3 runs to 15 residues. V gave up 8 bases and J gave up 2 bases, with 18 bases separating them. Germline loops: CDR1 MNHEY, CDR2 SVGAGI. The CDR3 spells CASRYTRKAQETQYF. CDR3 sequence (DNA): TGTGCCAGCCGATATACTCGGAAAGCGCAAGAGACCCAGTACTTC.

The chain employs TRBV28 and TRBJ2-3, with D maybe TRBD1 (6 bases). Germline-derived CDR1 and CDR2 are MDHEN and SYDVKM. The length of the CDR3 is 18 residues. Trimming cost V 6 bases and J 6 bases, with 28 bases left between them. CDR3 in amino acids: CASRILMPPLQGGDTQYF. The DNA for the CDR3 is TGTGCCAGCAGAATTCTCATGCCCCCTTTACAGGGCGGGGATACGCAGTATTTT.

The CDR3 sequence: CASRGTLNTEAFF. The DNA for the CDR3 is TGTGCCAGCAGGGGGACTTTGAACACTGAAGCTTTCTTT. V and J are TRBV27 and TRBJ1-1, with D possibly matching TRBD1 (5 bases). This CDR3 has 13 amino acids. The V gene lost 6 bases and the J gene lost 0 bases, with 8 bases spanning the gap. The germline CDR1 and CDR2 sequences are MNHEY and SMNVEV (reference sequence).

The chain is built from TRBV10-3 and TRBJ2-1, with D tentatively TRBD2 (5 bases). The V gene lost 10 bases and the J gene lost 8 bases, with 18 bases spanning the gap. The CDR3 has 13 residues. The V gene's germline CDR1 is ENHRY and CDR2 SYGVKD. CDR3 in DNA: TGTGCCAGCGGCGAGGGAAATGTCTATGAGCAGTTCTTC. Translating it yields CASGEGNVYEQFF.

The CDR3 protein is CATSRDSGIQHF. CDR3 nucleotide sequence: TGTGCCACCAGCAGAGATTCAGGGATCCAACATTTT. This chain joins TRBV15 and TRBJ1-5; a possible D gene is TRBD1 (5 bases). The CDR3 runs 12 residues. Between the trimmed V and J ends, which lost 0 bases and 16 bases, there was a span of 13 bases. Germline V gene lookup returns CDR1 LNHNV and CDR2 YYDKDF (reference sequence).